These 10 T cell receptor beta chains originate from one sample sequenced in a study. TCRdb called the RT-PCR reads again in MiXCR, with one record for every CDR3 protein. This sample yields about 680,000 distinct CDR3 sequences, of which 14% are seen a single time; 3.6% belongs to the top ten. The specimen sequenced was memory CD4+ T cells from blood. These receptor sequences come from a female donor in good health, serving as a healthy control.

The chain's CDR3 is CASSATQGTQYF. As DNA, the CDR3 is TGTGCCAGCAGCGCAACCCAGGGGACCCAGTACTTC. V and J are TRBV5-6 and TRBJ2-5, with D maybe TRBD1 (5 bases). Per germline, CDR1 SGHDT and CDR2 YYEEEE. This CDR3 spans 12 amino acids. V was trimmed by 4 bases and J by 7 bases, leaving 11 bases between them.

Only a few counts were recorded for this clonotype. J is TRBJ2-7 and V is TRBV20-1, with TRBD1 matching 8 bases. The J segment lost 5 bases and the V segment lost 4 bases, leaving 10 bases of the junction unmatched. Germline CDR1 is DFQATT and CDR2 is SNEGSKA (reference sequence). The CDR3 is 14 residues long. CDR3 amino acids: CSATHPQGGHEQYF. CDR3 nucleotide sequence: TGCAGTGCTACCCACCCACAGGGGGGCCACGAGCAGTACTTC.

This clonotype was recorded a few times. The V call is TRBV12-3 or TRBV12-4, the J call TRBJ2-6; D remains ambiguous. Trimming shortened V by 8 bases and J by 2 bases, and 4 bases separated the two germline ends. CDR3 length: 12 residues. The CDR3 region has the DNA TGTGCCAGCTGGGCTGGGGCCAACGTCCTGACTTTC. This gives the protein CASWAGANVLTF.

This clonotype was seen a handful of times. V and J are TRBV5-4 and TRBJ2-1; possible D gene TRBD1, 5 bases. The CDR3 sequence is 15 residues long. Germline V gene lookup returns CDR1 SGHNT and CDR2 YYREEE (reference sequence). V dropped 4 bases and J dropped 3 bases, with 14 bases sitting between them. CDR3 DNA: TGTGCCAGCAGCCTTCTTTCAGGGTACTACAATGAGCAGTTCTTC. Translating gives CASSLLSGYYNEQFF.

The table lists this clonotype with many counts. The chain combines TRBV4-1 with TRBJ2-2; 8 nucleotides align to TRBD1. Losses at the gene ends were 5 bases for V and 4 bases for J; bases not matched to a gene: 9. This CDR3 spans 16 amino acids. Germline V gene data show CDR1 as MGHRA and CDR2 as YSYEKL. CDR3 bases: TGCGCCAGCAGCTACCAAACAGGGGGAGGCACCGGGGAGCTGTTTTTT. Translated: CASSYQTGGGTGELFF.

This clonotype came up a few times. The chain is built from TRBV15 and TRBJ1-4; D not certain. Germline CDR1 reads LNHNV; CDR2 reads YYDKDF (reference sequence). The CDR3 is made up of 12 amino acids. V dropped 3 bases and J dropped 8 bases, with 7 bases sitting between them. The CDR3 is CATSSLREKLFF. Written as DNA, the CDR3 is TGTGCCACCAGCAGCCTCCGGGAAAAACTGTTTTTT.

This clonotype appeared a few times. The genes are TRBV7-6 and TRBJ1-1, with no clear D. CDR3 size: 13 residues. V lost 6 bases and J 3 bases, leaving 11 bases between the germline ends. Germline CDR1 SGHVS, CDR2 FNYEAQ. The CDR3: CASSFYGYTEAFF. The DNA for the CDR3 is TGTGCCAGCAGTTTTTATGGGTACACTGAAGCTTTCTTT.

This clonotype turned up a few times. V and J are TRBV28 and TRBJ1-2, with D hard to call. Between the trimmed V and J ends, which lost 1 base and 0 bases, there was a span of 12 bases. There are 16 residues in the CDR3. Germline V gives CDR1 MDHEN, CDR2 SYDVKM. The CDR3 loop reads CASSLSGLSTNYGYTF. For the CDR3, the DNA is TGTGCCAGCAGTTTATCTGGTCTCAGTACTAACTATGGCTACACCTTC.

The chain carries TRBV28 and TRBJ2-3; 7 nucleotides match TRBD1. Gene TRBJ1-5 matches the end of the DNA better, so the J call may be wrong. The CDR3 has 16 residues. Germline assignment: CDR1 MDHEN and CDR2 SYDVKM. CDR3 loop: CASSHLGLVGTDTQHF. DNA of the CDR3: TGTGCCAGCAGTCACCTCGGACTAGTCGGGACAGATACGCAGCATTTT.

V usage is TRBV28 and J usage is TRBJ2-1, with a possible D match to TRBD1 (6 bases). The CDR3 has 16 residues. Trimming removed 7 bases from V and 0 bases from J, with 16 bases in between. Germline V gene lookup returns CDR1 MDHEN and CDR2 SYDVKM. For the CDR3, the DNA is TGTGCCAGCACCCCATGGGGGCGTCTCTCCTACAATGAGCAGTTCTTC. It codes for CASTPWGRLSYNEQFF.